The T cell receptor (beta chain) under discussion was sequenced for a study of CD8 T cells in Susac syndrome. Study-wide points: The authors acknowledged that the study's TCR sequencing and HLA analysis involved relatively few individuals.

CD8+ and CD4+ T cells were negatively isolated; TEMRA cells were FACS-enriched. Remarks on this clonotype: Its specificity is unknown.

An amount of RNA that ranged from roughly 0.45 to 1 ug was reverse transcribed with random hexamers. The CDR3 of TCR beta was amplified by immunoSEQ multiplex PCR across 54 Vbeta and 13 Jbeta. MiXCR, run by TCRdb on the immunoSEQ multiplex PCR reads, gives a single entry per CDR3 protein. Here the sample spans under 350,000 distinct CDR3 sequences, under 95% being singletons. This clonotype was sampled from a human donor with multiple sclerosis. Sequenced input: CD4+ T cells from PBMCs.

The CDR3 DNA reads as TGTGCCAGCAGTGAAGTGAGATGGGGGCGGGGGACCCGGGCGGAGCAGTACTTC. Its translation: CASSEVRWGRGTRAEQYF. The genes are TRBV2 and TRBJ2-7; possibly TRBD2 for D (7 bases). V was clipped by 1 base and J by 7 bases, with 26 bases between them. The germline V gene has CDR1 SNHLY and CDR2 FYNNEI. CDR3 length: 18 residues. Complete variable domain (other parts from reference TRBV2 and TRBJ2-7): EPEVTQTPSHQVTQMGQEVILRCVPISNHLYFYWYRQILGQKVEFLVSFYNNEISEKSEIFDDQFSVERPDGSNFTLKIRSTKLEDSAMYFCASSEVRWGRGTRAEQYFGPGTRLTVT.